The 2 T cell receptor beta chains below all came from one sample that was sequenced in a study of blood T cell repertoires in COVID-19. Only in-frame clones appear in the TCRdb table, and some are missing; sequencing was by immunoSEQ multiplex PCR. The sample holds roughly 200,000 clones, around 86% seen once. The material sequenced was peripheral blood. The receptor set was obtained from a woman over 75 with COVID-19, enrolled during active disease.

The gene calls are TRBV10-2 and TRBJ1-1; weak D call: TRBD1 (6 bases). CDR3 size: 14 residues. Trimming removed 3 bases from V and 4 bases from J, with 12 bases in between. Germline CDR1 reads WSHSY; CDR2 reads SAAADI. The CDR3 loop is CASSEGTLSTEAFF. The CDR3 region has the DNA TGCGCCAGCAGTGAAGGGACATTGAGCACTGAAGCTTTCTTT.

The chain links TRBV3-1 (or the pseudogene TRBV3-2) to TRBJ1-2; 9 bases align to TRBD1. The junction had 8 bases not matched to a gene; V was cut back by 5 bases and J by 4 bases. Germline CDR1 reads LGHDT; CDR2 reads YNNKEL (reference sequence). CDR3 length: 15 residues. This CDR3 is CASSLQGALGYGYTF. CDR3 nucleotides: TGTGCCAGCAGCTTACAGGGGGCCCTAGGCTATGGCTACACCTTC.